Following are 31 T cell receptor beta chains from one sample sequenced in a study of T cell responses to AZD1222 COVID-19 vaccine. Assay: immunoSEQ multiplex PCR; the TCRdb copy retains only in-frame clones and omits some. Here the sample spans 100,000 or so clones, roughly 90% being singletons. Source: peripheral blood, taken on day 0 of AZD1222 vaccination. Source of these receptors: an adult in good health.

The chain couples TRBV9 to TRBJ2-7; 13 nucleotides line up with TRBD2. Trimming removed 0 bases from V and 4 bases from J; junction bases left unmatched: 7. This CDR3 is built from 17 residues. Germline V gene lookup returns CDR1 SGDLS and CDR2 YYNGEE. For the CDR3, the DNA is TGTGCCAGCAGCGTAGGAGACGGACTAGCGGGAGTTTACGAGCAGTACTTC. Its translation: CASSVGDGLAGVYEQYF.

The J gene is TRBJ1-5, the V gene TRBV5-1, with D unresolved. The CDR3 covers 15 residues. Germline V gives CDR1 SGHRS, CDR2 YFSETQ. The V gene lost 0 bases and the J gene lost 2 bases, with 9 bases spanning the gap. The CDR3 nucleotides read TGCGCCAGCAGCTTGGCGCAGGAGGGCAATCAGCCCCAGCATTTT. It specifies CASSLAQEGNQPQHF.

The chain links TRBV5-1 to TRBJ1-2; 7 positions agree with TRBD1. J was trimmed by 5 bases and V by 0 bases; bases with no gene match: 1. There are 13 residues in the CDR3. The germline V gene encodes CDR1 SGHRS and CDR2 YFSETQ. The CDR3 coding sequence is TGCGCCAGCAGCTTGGGGGACAGTTATGGCTACACCTTC. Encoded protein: CASSLGDSYGYTF.

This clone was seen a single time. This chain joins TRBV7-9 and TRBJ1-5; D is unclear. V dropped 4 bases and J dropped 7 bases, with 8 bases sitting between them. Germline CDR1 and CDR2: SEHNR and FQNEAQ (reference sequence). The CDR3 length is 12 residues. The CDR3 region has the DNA TGTGCCAGCAGCTCTTCGACCCAGCCCCAGCATTTT. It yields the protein CASSSSTQPQHF.

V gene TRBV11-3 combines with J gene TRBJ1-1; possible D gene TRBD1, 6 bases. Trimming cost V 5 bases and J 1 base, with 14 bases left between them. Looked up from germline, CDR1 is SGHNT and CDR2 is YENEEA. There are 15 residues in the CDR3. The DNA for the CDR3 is TGTGCCAGCAGCAAGGACAGCCATCCGAACACTGAAGCTTTCTTT. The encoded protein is CASSKDSHPNTEAFF.

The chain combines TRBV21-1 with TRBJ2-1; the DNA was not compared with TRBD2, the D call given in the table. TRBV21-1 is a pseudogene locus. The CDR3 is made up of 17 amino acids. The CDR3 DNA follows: TGTGCCAGCAGCACGACTAGCGGGGGGTATTGGTACAATGAGCAGTTCTTC. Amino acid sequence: CASSTTSGGYWYNEQFF.

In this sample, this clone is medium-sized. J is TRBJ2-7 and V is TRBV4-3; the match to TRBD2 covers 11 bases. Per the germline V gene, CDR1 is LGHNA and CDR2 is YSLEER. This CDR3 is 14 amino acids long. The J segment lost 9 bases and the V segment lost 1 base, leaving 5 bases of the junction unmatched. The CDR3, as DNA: TGCGCCAGCAGCCAAGGTCTAGCGGGAGGAGGGCAGTACTTC. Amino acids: CASSQGLAGGGQYF.

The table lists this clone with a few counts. The CDR3 loop reads CASSLLAGNEQFF. As DNA, the CDR3 is TGTGCCAGCAGTTTACTAGCCGGCAATGAGCAGTTCTTC. V and J are TRBV27 and TRBJ2-1; maybe TRBD2 (5 bases). CDR1 and CDR2 (germline): MNHEY, SMNVEV (reference sequence). V was cut by 2 bases and J by 6 bases, with 8 bases left in between. CDR3 length: 13 residues.

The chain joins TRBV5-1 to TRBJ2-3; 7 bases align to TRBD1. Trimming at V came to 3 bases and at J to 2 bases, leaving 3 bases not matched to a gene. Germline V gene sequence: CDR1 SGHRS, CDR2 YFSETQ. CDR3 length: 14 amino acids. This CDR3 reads CASSSDRDTDTQYF. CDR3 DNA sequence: TGCGCCAGCAGCTCCGACAGGGACACAGATACGCAGTATTTT.

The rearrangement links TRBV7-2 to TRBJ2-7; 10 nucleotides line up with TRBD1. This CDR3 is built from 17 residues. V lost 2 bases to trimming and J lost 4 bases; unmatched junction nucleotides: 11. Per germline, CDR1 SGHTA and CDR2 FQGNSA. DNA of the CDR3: TGTGCCAGCAGCTTATCCACTTTCCGGGACAGGGGATACGAGCAGTACTTC. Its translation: CASSLSTFRDRGYEQYF.

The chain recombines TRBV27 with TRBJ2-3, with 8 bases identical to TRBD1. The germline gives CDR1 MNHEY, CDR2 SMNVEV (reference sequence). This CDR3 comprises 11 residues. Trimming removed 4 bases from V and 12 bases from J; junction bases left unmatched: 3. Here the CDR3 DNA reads TGTGCCAGCAGTTCTGGGACAGGCCAGTATTTT. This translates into CASSSGTGQYF.

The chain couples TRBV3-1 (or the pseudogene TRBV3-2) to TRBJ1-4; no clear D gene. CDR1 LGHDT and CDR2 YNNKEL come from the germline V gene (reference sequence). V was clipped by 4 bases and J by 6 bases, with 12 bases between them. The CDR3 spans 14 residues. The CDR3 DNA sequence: TGTGCCAGCAGCCCCTCATTGGGCCATGAAAAACTGTTTTTT. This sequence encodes CASSPSLGHEKLFF.

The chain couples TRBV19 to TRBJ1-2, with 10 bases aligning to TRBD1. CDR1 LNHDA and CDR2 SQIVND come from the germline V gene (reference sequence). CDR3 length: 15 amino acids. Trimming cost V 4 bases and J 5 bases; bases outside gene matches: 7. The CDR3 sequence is CASSTETGGRYGYTF. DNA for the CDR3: TGTGCCAGTAGTACTGAGACAGGGGGCCGGTATGGCTACACCTTC.

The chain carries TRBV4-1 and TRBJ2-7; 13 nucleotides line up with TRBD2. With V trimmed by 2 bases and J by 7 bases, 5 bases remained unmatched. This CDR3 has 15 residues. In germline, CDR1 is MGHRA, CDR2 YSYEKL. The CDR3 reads CASSQTSGRAGEQYF. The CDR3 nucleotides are TGCGCCAGCAGCCAAACTAGCGGGAGGGCCGGGGAGCAGTACTTC.

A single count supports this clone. The CDR3 loop is CASSTIFGRNSPLHF. In DNA form, the CDR3 reads TGTGCCAGCAGTACGATATTCGGGAGGAATTCACCCCTCCACTTT. J is TRBJ1-6 and V is TRBV2; D is unclear. This CDR3 is 15 amino acids long. Germline lookup yields CDR1 SNHLY and CDR2 FYNNEI. V lost 5 bases to trimming and J lost 7 bases, with 15 bases between them.

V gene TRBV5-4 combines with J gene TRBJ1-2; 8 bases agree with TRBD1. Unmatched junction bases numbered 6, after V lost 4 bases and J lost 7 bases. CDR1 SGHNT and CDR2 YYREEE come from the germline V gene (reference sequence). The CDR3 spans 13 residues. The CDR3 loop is CASSEDRASGYTF. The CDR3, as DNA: TGTGCCAGCAGCGAGGACAGGGCCTCTGGCTACACCTTC.

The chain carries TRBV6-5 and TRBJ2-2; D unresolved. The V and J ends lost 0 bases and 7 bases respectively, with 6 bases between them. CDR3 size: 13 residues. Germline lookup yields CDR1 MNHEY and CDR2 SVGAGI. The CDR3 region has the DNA TGTGCCAGCAGTTACTCGGGCCTCGGGGAGCTGTTTTTT. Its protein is CASSYSGLGELFF.

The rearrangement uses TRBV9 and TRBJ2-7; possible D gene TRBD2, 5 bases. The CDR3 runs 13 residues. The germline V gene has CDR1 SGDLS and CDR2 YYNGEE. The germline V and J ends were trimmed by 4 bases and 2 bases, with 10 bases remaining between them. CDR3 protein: CASSPGDTYEQYF. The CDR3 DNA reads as TGTGCCAGCAGCCCCGGGGATACCTACGAGCAGTACTTC.

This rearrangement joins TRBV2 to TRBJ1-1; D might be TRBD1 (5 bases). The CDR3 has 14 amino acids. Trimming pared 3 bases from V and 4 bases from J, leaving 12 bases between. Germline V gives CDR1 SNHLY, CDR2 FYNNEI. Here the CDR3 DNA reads TGTGCCAGCAGTGATAGGGGTATTGGCACTGAAGCTTTCTTT. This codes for CASSDRGIGTEAFF.

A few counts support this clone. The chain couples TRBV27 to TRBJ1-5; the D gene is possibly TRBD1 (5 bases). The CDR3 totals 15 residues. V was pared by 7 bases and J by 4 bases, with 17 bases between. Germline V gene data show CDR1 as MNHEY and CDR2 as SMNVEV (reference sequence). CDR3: CASTNTGLLNQPQHF. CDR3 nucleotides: TGTGCCAGCACCAATACGGGGCTATTAAATCAGCCCCAGCATTTT.

Here the CDR3 reads CASSLTGAGGQPQHF. CDR3 bases: TGTGCCAGCAGCCTAACCGGGGCCGGCGGTCAGCCCCAGCATTTT. The V gene is TRBV9, the J gene TRBJ1-5, with D perhaps matching TRBD1 (5 bases). This CDR3 comprises 15 residues. The germline CDR1 and CDR2 sequences are SGDLS and YYNGEE. Trimming took 4 bases from V and 6 from J, leaving 17 bases between them.

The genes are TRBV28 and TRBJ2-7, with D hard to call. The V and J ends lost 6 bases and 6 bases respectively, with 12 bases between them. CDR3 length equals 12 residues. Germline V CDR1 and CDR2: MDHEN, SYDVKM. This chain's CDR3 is CASRANQREQYF. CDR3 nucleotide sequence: TGTGCCAGCAGAGCGAACCAACGCGAGCAGTACTTC.

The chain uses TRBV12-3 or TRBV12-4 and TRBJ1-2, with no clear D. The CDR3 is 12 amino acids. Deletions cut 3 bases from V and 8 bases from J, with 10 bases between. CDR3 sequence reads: CASSFLGGGYTF. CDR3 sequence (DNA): TGTGCCAGCAGTTTTCTCGGTGGCGGCTACACCTTC.

The chain's CDR3 is CASSLNSYNEQFF. The CDR3 nucleotides are TGTGCCAGCAGCTTAAACAGCTACAATGAGCAGTTCTTC. This chain connects TRBV7-3 to TRBJ2-1; D is ambiguous. The V gene's germline CDR1 is SGHTA and CDR2 FQGTGA. The CDR3 is 13 amino acids. Between the trimmed V and J ends, which lost 1 base and 3 bases, there was a span of 4 bases. The full variable domain, completed using reference TRBV7-3 and TRBJ2-1, is GAGVSQTPSNKVTEKGKYVELRCDPISGHTALYWYRQSLGQGPEFLIYFQGTGAADDSGLPNDRFFAVRPEGSVSTLKIQRTERGDSAVYLCASSLNSYNEQFFGPGTRLTVL.

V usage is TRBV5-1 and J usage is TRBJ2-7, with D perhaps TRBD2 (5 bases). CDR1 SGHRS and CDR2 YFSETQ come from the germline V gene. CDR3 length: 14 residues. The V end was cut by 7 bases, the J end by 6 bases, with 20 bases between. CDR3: CASRRSGGPAEQYF. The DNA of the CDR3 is TGCGCCAGCCGACGAAGCGGCGGCCCCGCCGAGCAGTACTTC.

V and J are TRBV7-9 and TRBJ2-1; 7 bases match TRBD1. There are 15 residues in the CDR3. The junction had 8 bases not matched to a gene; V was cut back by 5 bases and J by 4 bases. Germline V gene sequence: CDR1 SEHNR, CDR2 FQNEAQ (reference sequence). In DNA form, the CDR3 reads TGTGCCAGCAGCCCCATGGGACAGATATACAATGAGCAGTTCTTC. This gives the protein CASSPMGQIYNEQFF.

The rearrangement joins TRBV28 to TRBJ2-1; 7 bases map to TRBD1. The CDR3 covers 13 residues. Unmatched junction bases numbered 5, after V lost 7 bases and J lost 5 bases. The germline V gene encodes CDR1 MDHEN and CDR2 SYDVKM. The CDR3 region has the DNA TGTGCCAGCAAGGGACAGCTCCACAATGAGCAGTTCTTC. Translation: CASKGQLHNEQFF.

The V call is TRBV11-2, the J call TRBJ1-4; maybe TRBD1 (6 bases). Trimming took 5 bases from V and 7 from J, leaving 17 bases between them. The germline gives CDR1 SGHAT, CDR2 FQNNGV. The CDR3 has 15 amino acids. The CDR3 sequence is CASSPLRGAFEKLFF. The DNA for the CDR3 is TGTGCCAGCAGCCCCCTTCGGGGGGCTTTTGAAAAACTGTTTTTT.

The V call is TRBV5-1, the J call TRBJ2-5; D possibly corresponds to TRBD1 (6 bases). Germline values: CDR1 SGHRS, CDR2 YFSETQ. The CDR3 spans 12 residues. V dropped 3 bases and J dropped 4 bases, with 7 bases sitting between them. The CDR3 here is CASSSDRETQYF. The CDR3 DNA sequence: TGCGCCAGCAGCTCGGACAGAGAGACCCAGTACTTC.

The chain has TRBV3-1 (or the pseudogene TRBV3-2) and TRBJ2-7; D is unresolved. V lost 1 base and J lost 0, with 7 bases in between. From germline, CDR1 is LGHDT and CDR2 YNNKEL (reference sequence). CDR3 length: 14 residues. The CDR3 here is CASSQGQDSYEQYF. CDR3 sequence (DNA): TGTGCCAGCAGCCAAGGGCAGGACTCCTACGAGCAGTACTTC.

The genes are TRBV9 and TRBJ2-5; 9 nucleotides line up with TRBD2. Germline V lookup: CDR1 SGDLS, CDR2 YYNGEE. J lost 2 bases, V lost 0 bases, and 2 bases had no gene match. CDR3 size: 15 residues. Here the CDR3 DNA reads TGTGCCAGCAGCGTAGGGACTAGCGAGCAAGAGACCCAGTACTTC. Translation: CASSVGTSEQETQYF.